Each of the 30 T cell receptor beta chains below was sequenced from the same sample in a study of T cells in Graves' hyperthyroidism and ophthalmopathy. RNA transcripts served as the template for amplifying TCR beta CDR3 regions. Carried out on the TCR CDR3, a first-round RT-PCR used the HTBI primer set. MiXCR, run by TCRdb on the multiplex PCR reads, gives a single entry per CDR3 protein. In the table there are approximately 380,000 distinct CDR3 sequences, approximately 19% of which are singletons. Sequenced: blood. Receptor source: a woman between 18 and 29 years old with Graves' hyperthyroidism.

V gene TRBV5-6 combines with J gene TRBJ2-2; 7 nucleotides match TRBD1. Trimming cost V 4 bases and J 4 bases; bases outside gene matches: 7. Germline CDR1 and CDR2: SGHDT and YYEEEE. The CDR3 is made up of 15 amino acids. Here the CDR3 DNA reads TGTGCCAGCAGCCACCGGGACAGACGCACCGGGGAGCTGTTTTTT. Translated: CASSHRDRRTGELFF.

This clonotype appeared many times. This chain uses TRBV2 with TRBJ1-1; TRBD1 might be the D (5 bases). From germline, CDR1 is SNHLY and CDR2 FYNNEI. The CDR3 has 13 amino acids. Trimming left V 2 bases short and J 10 bases short, with 14 bases between. DNA for the CDR3: TGTGCCAGCAGTGAATCGGGGCGCCCCGTAGCTTTCTTT. Translated, it gives CASSESGRPVAFF.

Only one count was recorded for this clonotype. J is TRBJ1-5 and V is TRBV19; 11 positions agree with TRBD1. V trimming: 6 bases; J trimming: 3 bases; junction bases outside the gene matches: 7. The CDR3 runs 16 residues. Germline CDR1 and CDR2: LNHDA and SQIVND (reference sequence). The CDR3 loop is CASREWTGGPNQPQHF. The CDR3 DNA reads as TGTGCCAGTAGAGAATGGACAGGGGGCCCCAATCAGCCCCAGCATTTT.

To note about this clonotype: A read error may explain this, as a much larger clone is one base away. The CDR3: CAISPSWGPQETQYF. In nucleotides, the CDR3 is TGTGCCATCAGTCCTAGTTGGGGTCCCCAAGAGACCCAGTACTTC. The rearrangement links TRBV28 to TRBJ2-5; D gene ambiguous. CDR3 size: 15 residues. CDR1 is MDHEN and CDR2 is SYDVKM in the germline V gene.

V usage is TRBV12-3 or TRBV12-4 and J usage is TRBJ1-2; 7 nucleotides align to TRBD1. The CDR3 extends over 16 amino acids. V shed 5 bases and J 5 bases; nucleotides not matched to a gene: 14. CDR3 residues: CASSTGQHFTRYGYTF. DNA for the CDR3: TGTGCCAGCAGTACGGGACAGCATTTCACGCGGTATGGCTACACCTTC.

This sequence joins TRBV13 and TRBJ2-7, with 7 nucleotides matching TRBD1. In germline, CDR1 is PRHDT, CDR2 FYEKMQ (reference sequence). V trimming: 2 bases; J trimming: 3 bases; junction bases outside the gene matches: 7. CDR3 length: 15 amino acids. CDR3 in amino acids: CASSLKATGSYEQYF. The CDR3 nucleotides read TGTGCCAGCAGCTTAAAGGCGACAGGGAGCTACGAGCAGTACTTC.

There are a few counts of this clonotype. The rearrangement joins TRBV13 to TRBJ2-2; the D gene is possibly TRBD1 (6 bases). V lost 3 bases and J 3 bases, leaving 20 bases between the germline ends. Per the germline V gene, CDR1 is PRHDT and CDR2 is FYEKMQ (reference sequence). The CDR3 has 18 residues. The CDR3 DNA reads TGTGCCAGCAGCTTTACCCCGACAGGCGACCATGACACCGGGGAGCTGTTTTTT. Protein sequence: CASSFTPTGDHDTGELFF.

This clonotype was seen repeatedly, ten times or more. The CDR3, as DNA: TGTGCCAGCTCGGGGGTGTTCGTAGGGTATAGCAATCAGCCCCAGCATTTT. This translates into CASSGVFVGYSNQPQHF. The rearrangement joins TRBV12-3 or TRBV12-4 to TRBJ1-5, with D perhaps TRBD1 (5 bases). V shed 8 bases and J shed 0 bases, with 20 bases lying between them. This CDR3 comprises 17 residues.

At least ten counts were recorded for this clonotype. CDR3 amino acids: CASSFAGTYTEAFF. In DNA form, the CDR3 reads TGCGCCAGCAGCTTCGCCGGGACGTACACTGAAGCTTTCTTT. V gene TRBV5-1 combines with J gene TRBJ1-1; D might be TRBD1 (5 bases). The V gene lost 2 bases and the J gene lost 3 bases, with 11 bases spanning the gap. The germline V gene has CDR1 SGHRS and CDR2 YFSETQ. There are 14 residues in the CDR3. Complete variable domain (other parts from reference TRBV5-1 and TRBJ1-1): KAGVTQTPRYLIKTRGQQVTLSCSPISGHRSVSWYQQTPGQGLQFLFEYFSETQRNKGNFPGRFSGRQFSNSRSEMNVSTLELGDSALYLCASSFAGTYTEAFFGQGTRLTVV.

Ten or more counts support this clonotype. The chain is built from TRBV28 and TRBJ1-1; D remains ambiguous. The germline V and J ends were trimmed by 5 bases and 3 bases, with 13 bases remaining between them. Germline CDR1 and CDR2: MDHEN and SYDVKM. The CDR3 is 14 amino acids. CDR3 in amino acids: CASSPAQRDTEAFF. In DNA, the CDR3 is TGTGCCAGCAGTCCAGCCCAGAGGGACACTGAAGCTTTCTTT.

This clonotype appeared many times. This chain links TRBV29-1 with TRBJ1-2; 7 bases map to TRBD1. The V gene's germline CDR1 is SQVTM and CDR2 ANQGSEA. The CDR3 totals 15 residues. V shed 1 base and J 3 bases; nucleotides not matched to a gene: 8. The DNA of the CDR3 is TGCAGCGTTGAAGGGCGGGAGGGGGCGGACTATGGCTACACCTTC. Its protein product is CSVEGREGADYGYTF.

This clonotype was seen ten or more times. The chain combines TRBV29-1 with TRBJ1-2; TRBD1 aligns across 9 bases. The CDR3 is 12 amino acids. V lost 4 bases, J lost 8 bases, and 5 bases stayed unmatched. Germline lookup yields CDR1 SQVTM and CDR2 ANQGSEA. The CDR3 DNA reads as TGCAGCGTTGCCGGGACAGGGCAAGGCTACACCTTC. This sequence encodes CSVAGTGQGYTF.

A few counts support this clonotype. This may come from a read error, since a much larger clone is one base off. The chain recombines TRBV27 with TRBJ2-5; D is possibly TRBD1 or TRBD2 (6 bases each). The CDR3 is made up of 16 amino acids. The germline CDR1 and CDR2 sequences are MNHEY and SMNVEV (reference sequence). CDR3 protein: CASRATGWGEQETKYF. Written as DNA, the CDR3 is TGTGCCAGCAGAGCTACAGGGTGGGGGGAGCAAGAGACCAAGTACTTC.

This clonotype has ten or more counts. The gene calls are TRBV5-1 and TRBJ2-7, with 15 bases that match TRBD2. The CDR3 covers 17 residues. V dropped 4 bases and J dropped 3; count of bases not matched to a gene: 8. CDR1 and CDR2 (germline): SGHRS, YFSETQ. CDR3 loop: CASSPGTSGGPFYEQYF. DNA for the CDR3: TGCGCCAGCAGCCCGGGGACTAGCGGGGGGCCTTTCTACGAGCAGTACTTC.

The chain links TRBV12-3 or TRBV12-4 to TRBJ1-2; D might be TRBD1 (5 bases). CDR3 length equals 11 residues. Trimming took off 10 bases at V and 4 bases at J, with 10 bases between the two ends. CDR3 sequence reads: CANWDGYGYTF. The CDR3 DNA reads TGTGCCAACTGGGACGGCTATGGCTACACCTTC.

This sequence joins TRBV3-1 and TRBJ2-7, with no clear D. The V end lost 11 bases, the J end lost 3 bases, and 14 bases lay between the germline ends. CDR1 is LGHDT, CDR2 YNNKEL, per germline (reference sequence). The CDR3 contains 12 residues. DNA for the CDR3: TGTGCCTCTCAGACGGAGAACTACGAGCAGTACTTC. It yields the protein CASQTENYEQYF.

Ten or more counts support this clonotype. The chain recombines TRBV29-1 with TRBJ2-7; D is possibly TRBD2 (6 bases). Germline CDR1 reads SQVTM; CDR2 reads ANQGSEA. Trimming stripped 4 bases from V and 6 bases from J, with 19 bases between. The CDR3 is 14 amino acids. The CDR3 DNA follows: TGCAGCGTTGTCTTGGTCGGGAGATGGGGCGAGCAGTACTTC. It specifies CSVVLVGRWGEQYF.

This chain joins TRBV12-3 or TRBV12-4 and TRBJ1-1; weak D call: TRBD1 (6 bases). The CDR3 contains 14 residues. V lost 6 bases and J 5 bases, leaving 16 bases between the germline ends. The CDR3 protein is CASSPTGIWTEAFF. The CDR3 nucleotides read TGTGCCAGCAGCCCTACAGGGATTTGGACTGAAGCTTTCTTT.

This clonotype was found many times. This chain links TRBV15 with TRBJ1-1, with D unresolved. Germline values: CDR1 LNHNV, CDR2 YYDKDF (reference sequence). The CDR3 is made up of 16 amino acids. Trimming cost V 1 base and J 0 bases, with 12 bases left between them. The DNA for the CDR3 is TGTGCCACCAGCAGAGGGGTTAAGGGCATGAACACTGAAGCTTTCTTT. It translates to CATSRGVKGMNTEAFF.

This clonotype was found many times. The J gene is TRBJ1-2, the V gene TRBV6-5, with D tentatively TRBD1 (6 bases). The CDR3 consists of 14 residues. Germline values: CDR1 MNHEY, CDR2 SVGAGI. V lost 0 bases and J lost 4, with 9 bases in between. CDR3 protein: CASSYSGGPYGYTF. In nucleotides, the CDR3 is TGTGCCAGCAGTTACTCGGGGGGGCCCTATGGCTACACCTTC.

This clonotype was recorded a few times. The junction and the germline gene differ at one end; a read error may be behind it. J is TRBJ2-2 and V is TRBV12-3 or TRBV12-4; maybe TRBD2 (5 bases). The CDR3 runs to 15 residues. The CDR3 protein is CASSFFSKNTGELSF. The CDR3 nucleotides read TGTGCCAGCAGTTTCTTTTCGAAGAACACCGGGGAGCTGTCTTTT.

This clonotype was picked up many times. The V gene is TRBV7-8, the J gene TRBJ1-2; D is uncertain. V gave up 6 bases and J gave up 4 bases, with 12 bases separating them. This CDR3 region has 13 residues. Germline V gene lookup returns CDR1 SGHVS and CDR2 FQNEAQ. CDR3 sequence reads: CASRRAGSYGYTF. The CDR3 coding sequence is TGTGCCAGCAGAAGGGCGGGGAGCTATGGCTACACCTTC.

This clonotype has only a few counts. J is TRBJ2-6 and V is TRBV4-1; D not resolved. The V gene's germline CDR1 is MGHRA and CDR2 YSYEKL. This CDR3 contains 17 residues. V dropped 1 base and J dropped 1 base, with 11 bases sitting between them. The CDR3 here is CASSQVGLVSGANVLTF. In DNA form, the CDR3 reads TGCGCCAGCAGCCAAGTGGGCCTGGTATCTGGGGCCAACGTCCTGACTTTC.

Ten or more counts support this clonotype. The chain carries TRBV12-3 or TRBV12-4 and TRBJ1-1; D is ambiguous. The CDR3 has 12 residues. V lost 3 bases, J lost 6 bases, and 8 bases lay in between. The CDR3 loop reads CASSFVGAEAFF. The DNA of the CDR3 is TGTGCCAGCAGTTTCGTAGGAGCTGAAGCTTTCTTT.

The chain carries TRBV14 and TRBJ2-2; no definite D call. V lost 2 bases to trimming and J lost 1 base, with 5 bases between them. This CDR3 is 14 amino acids long. From germline, CDR1 is SGHDN and CDR2 FVKESK. The CDR3 reads CASSQWMNTGELFF. CDR3 bases: TGTGCCAGCAGCCAATGGATGAACACCGGGGAGCTGTTTTTT.

This clonotype was found many times. The rearrangement links TRBV6-2 or TRBV6-3 to TRBJ1-1; weak D call: TRBD1 (5 bases). V was shortened by 4 bases and J by 8 bases, with 11 bases between the two germline ends. From germline, CDR1 is MNHEY and CDR2 SVGEGT. There are 12 residues in the CDR3. For the CDR3, the DNA is TGTGCCAGCAGTTTGTCAGGGATCGAAGCTTTCTTT. Translated: CASSLSGIEAFF.

This chain links TRBV11-1 with TRBJ2-2, with 11 bases fitting TRBD2. This CDR3 region has 17 residues. With V trimmed by 4 bases and J by 3 bases, 7 bases remained unmatched. Germline V gives CDR1 SGHAT, CDR2 FQDESV (reference sequence). DNA for the CDR3: TGTGCCAGCAGCTCCAGGGGACTAGCGGAGGACACCGGGGAGCTGTTTTTT. This gives the protein CASSSRGLAEDTGELFF.

The chain is built from TRBV11-2 and TRBJ1-2; 10 nucleotides match TRBD1. Germline CDR1 is SGHAT and CDR2 is FQNNGV. CDR3 size: 18 residues. V shed 5 bases and J 3 bases; nucleotides not matched to a gene: 15. The CDR3 reads CASSKIRDRGVRHYGYTF. CDR3 coding DNA: TGTGCCAGCAGCAAAATCCGGGACAGGGGTGTTCGGCACTATGGCTACACCTTC.

In its sample, this clonotype was seen many times. This chain connects TRBV20-1 to TRBJ1-1; tentative D call: TRBD1 (5 bases). Germline V gives CDR1 DFQATT, CDR2 SNEGSKA (reference sequence). CDR3 length: 12 residues. Trimming took off 5 bases at V and 1 base at J, with 8 bases between the two ends. In nucleotides, the CDR3 is TGCAGTGCTCGCGGACAGAACACTGAAGCTTTCTTT. Amino acid sequence: CSARGQNTEAFF.

This clonotype came up many times. The V and J genes are TRBV2 and TRBJ1-5; 7 bases agree with TRBD1. Germline CDR1 is SNHLY and CDR2 is FYNNEI. J was trimmed by 2 bases and V by 6 bases; bases with no gene match: 10. The CDR3 covers 16 residues. The CDR3 reads CASRGGGIGGNQPQHF. DNA for the CDR3: TGTGCCAGCAGAGGAGGGGGCATCGGAGGCAATCAGCCCCAGCATTTT.